This T cell receptor (beta chain) is from a study of blood T cell repertoires in COVID-19. Study details: Sources were T cells, B-cell-depleted T cells, or PBMCs; the material itself was cDNA or gDNA.

As processed by the authors: The authors estimated nucleated cell counts from reference gene primer amplification. Sequencing used immunoSEQ multiplex PCR; TCRdb keeps in-frame clones, though not all of them. Clonal size and the V and J genes are those of that table, whereas D and trimming came from the DNA. The profile covers about 110,000 clones, with about 79% appearing a single time and about 6.3% taken by the ten largest. This clone was found once. Seattle researchers signed up patients amid active infection and tracked them longitudinally. The sample comprised peripheral blood. The receptor was derived from a man aged 80 or over with COVID-19, enrolled during active disease.

CDR3 protein: CASSLQGNQPQHF. The CDR3 bases are TGCGCCAGCAGCCTTCAGGGAAATCAGCCCCAGCATTTT. The chain couples TRBV4-1 to TRBJ1-5; tentative D call: TRBD1 (5 bases). V lost 4 bases, J lost 4 bases, and 8 bases lay in between. The CDR3 totals 13 residues. The V gene's germline CDR1 is MGHRA and CDR2 YSYEKL.